This TCR beta chain was obtained from a study of T cell repertoires in cytomegalovirus infection (dated by TCRdb to the late 2010s). Regarding the complete study: Because public TCR beta signatures pointed to carriage of CMV infection together with the matching HLA type, the HLA type of each donor mattered for the analysis. Overall study results and their limits: Cumulative frequency of public TCR beta family members discriminated carriers of CMV infection plus the relevant HLA type in this cohort and an independent roughly 350-donor cohort. The ex vivo response was dominated by HLA-C-restricted CMV-specific TCR beta clonotypes, and the single most frequent clonotype in two of eight donors was supplied by these HLA-C-restricted clonotypes.

This clonotype has ten or more counts. Its antigen is unknown. Per-base quality was not reported, and no clone a single base away is much larger than it. The sequencer was an Illumina HiSeq 1500. TCRdb handled the public reads itself, with Q25 trimming in fastp and clone calling in MiXCR, and kept productive beta chains. Duplicate CDR3 protein sequences are folded into a single record with the most common DNA and genes. The sample profile shows under 200,000 distinct CDR3 sequences; roughly 9.8% of them were found once. The biggest ten clones account for about 4.6% of the sample. The receptor was derived from a human donor in good health (CMV status not recorded). Some clones in this sample may be carry-over from other donors' samples. Sequencing input: PBMCs.

The CDR3 amino acid sequence is: CASSLKASGYQETQYF. At the DNA level, the sequence is TGTGCCAGCAGCTTAAAGGCTAGCGGGTACCAAGAGACCCAGTACTTC. Here the chain combines TRBV7-2 and TRBJ2-5; the junction holds 8 bases that match TRBD2. The germline V end is reduced by 2 bases and the J end by 0 bases; junction bases left unmatched: 5. The cysteine opens and the phenylalanine closes a CDR3 of 16 amino acids. The DNA shown is the 48-base CDR3, in frame from base 1. The germline V gene specifies SGHTA as CDR1 and FQGNSA as CDR2. Reference TRBV7-2 and TRBJ2-5 proteins supply the regions before and after the CDR3; the full variable domain is: GAGVSQSPSNKVTEKGKDVELRCDPISGHTALYWYRQSLGQGLEFLIYFQGNSAPDKSGLPSDRFSAERTGGSVSTLTIQRTQQEDSAVYLCASSLKASGYQETQYFGPGTRLLVL.